The clone carrying this TCR beta chain is deemed medium-sized. The target antigen is unknown. In the authors' workflow: A classifier for distant metastasis in papillary thyroid cancer was constructed using CDR3 differences observed across clinicopathological groups. From the PCR reads, TCRdb re-called clones with MiXCR. Clone size and V and J calls follow TCRdb, not the original study. The sample contains tens of thousands of clones, around 13% of which appear only once. These data belong to a study of metastatic and nonmetastatic thyroid tumors. Whole-study context: Where malignant and benign thyroid patients were concerned, repertoires were compared across blood and tumor or nodule tissue. Study outcomes and limitations: Reportedly, malignant thyroid tumors had significantly higher TCR beta diversity than benign nodules, in blood and tumor.

The germline gives CDR1 DFQATT, CDR2 SNEGSKA (reference sequence). This CDR3 spans 15 amino acids. V lost 0 bases to trimming and J lost 8 bases; unmatched junction nucleotides: 9. Not a single patient had been given any form of treatment at any point before undergoing thyroid surgery. The sequenced material came from blood. V is TRBV20-1 and J is TRBJ2-1, with 8 bases identical to TRBD2. The TCR comes from a female donor with papillary thyroid cancer or a benign thyroid nodule (not recorded which). Some clones in this sample may be carry-over from other donors' samples. The CDR3 reads CSARDPGREGHEQFF. The CDR3 DNA reads as TGCAGTGCTAGAGATCCGGGCCGGGAGGGCCATGAGCAGTTCTTC.